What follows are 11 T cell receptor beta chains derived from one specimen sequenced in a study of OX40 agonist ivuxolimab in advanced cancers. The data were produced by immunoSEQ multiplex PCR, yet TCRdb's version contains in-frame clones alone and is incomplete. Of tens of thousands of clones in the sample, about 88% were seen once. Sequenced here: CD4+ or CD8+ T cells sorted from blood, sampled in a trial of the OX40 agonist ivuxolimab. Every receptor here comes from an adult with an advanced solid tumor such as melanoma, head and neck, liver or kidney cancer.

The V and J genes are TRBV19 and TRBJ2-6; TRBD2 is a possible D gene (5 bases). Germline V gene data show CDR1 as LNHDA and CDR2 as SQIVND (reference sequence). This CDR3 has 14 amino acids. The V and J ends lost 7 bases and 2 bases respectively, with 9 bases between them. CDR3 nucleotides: TGTGCCAGTAATCTGGGAGCTGGGGCCAACGTCCTGACTTTC. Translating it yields CASNLGAGANVLTF.

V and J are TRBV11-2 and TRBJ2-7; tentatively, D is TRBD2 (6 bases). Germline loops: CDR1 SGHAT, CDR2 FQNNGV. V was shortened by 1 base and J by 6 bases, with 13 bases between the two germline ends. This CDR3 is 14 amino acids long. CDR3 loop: CASSLGDRGGEQYF. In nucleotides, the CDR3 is TGTGCCAGCAGCTTAGGGGACCGGGGAGGCGAGCAGTACTTC. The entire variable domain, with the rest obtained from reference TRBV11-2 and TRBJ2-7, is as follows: EAGVAQSPRYKIIEKRQSVAFWCNPISGHATLYWYQQILGQGPKLLIQFQNNGVVDDSQLPKDRFSAERLKGVDSTLKIQPAKLEDSAVYLCASSLGDRGGEQYFGPGTRLTVT.

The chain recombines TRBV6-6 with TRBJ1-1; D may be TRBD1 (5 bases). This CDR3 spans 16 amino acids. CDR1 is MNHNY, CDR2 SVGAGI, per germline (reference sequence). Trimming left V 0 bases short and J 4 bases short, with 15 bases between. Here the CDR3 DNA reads TGTGCCAGCAGTTACTCGATGGCAGGGTCGGGCACTGAAGCTTTCTTT. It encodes CASSYSMAGSGTEAFF.

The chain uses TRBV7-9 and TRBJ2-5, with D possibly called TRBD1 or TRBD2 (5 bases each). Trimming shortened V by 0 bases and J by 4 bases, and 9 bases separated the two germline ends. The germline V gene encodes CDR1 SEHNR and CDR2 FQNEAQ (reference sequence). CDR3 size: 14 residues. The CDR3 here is CASSLASGAETQYF. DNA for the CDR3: TGTGCCAGCAGCTTAGCATCCGGGGCAGAGACCCAGTACTTC.

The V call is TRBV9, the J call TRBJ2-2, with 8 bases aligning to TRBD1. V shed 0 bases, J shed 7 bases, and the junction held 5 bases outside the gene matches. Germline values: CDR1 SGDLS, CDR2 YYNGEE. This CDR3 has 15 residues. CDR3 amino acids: CASSVEIQGDGELFF. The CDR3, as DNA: TGTGCCAGCAGCGTAGAAATACAGGGGGACGGGGAGCTGTTTTTT.

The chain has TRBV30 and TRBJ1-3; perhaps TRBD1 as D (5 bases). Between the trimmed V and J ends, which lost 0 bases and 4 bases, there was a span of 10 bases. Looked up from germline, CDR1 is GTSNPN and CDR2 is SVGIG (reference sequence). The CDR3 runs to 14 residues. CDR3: CAWSVRQGGNTIYF. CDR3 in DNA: TGTGCCTGGAGTGTAAGGCAGGGAGGAAACACCATATATTTT.

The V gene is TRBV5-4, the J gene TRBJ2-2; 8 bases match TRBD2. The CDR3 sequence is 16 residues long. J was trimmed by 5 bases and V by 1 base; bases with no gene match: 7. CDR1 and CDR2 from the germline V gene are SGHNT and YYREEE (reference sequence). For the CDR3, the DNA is TGTGCCAGCAGCTTGTCGCGGGGGGTAGGGACCGGGGAGCTGTTTTTT. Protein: CASSLSRGVGTGELFF.

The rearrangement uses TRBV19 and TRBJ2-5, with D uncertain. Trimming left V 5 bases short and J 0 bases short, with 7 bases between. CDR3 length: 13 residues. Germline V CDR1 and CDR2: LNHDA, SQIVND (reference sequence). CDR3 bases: TGTGCCAGTAGTTTTGCAAACCAAGAGACCCAGTACTTC. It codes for CASSFANQETQYF.

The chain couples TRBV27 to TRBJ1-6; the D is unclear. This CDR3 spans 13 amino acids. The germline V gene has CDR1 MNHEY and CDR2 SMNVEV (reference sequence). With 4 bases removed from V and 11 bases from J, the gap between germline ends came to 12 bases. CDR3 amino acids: CASSSPLLTPLHF. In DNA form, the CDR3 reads TGTGCCAGCAGTTCACCTCTCCTCACACCCCTCCACTTT.

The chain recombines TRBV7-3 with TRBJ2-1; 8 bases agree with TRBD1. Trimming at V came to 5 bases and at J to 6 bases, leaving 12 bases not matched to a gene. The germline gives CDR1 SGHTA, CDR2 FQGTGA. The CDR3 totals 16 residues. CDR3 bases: TGTGCCAGCAGCCTTATGGGGGGACAGGATTCCAATGAGCAGTTCTTC. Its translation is CASSLMGGQDSNEQFF.

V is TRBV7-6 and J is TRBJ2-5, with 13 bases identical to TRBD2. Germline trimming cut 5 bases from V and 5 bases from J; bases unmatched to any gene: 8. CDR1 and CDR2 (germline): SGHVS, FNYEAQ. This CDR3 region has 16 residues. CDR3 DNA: TGTGCCAGCAGCCGTGGACTAGCGGGGGTCGGGGAGACCCAGTACTTC. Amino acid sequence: CASSRGLAGVGETQYF.